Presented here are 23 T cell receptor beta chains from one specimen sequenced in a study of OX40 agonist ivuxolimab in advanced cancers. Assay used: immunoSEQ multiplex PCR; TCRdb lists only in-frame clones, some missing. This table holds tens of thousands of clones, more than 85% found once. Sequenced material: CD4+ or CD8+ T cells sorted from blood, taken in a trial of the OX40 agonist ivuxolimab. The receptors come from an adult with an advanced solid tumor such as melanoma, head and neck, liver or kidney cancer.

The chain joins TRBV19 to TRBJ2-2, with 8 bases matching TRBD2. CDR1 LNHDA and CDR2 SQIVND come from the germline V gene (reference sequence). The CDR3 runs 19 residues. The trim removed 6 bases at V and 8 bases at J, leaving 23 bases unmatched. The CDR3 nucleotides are TGTGCCAGTAGAGGGCCCGTCCGGAGCGGGAGATTTTTTTGGGGGGAGCTGTTTTTT. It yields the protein CASRGPVRSGRFFWGELFF.

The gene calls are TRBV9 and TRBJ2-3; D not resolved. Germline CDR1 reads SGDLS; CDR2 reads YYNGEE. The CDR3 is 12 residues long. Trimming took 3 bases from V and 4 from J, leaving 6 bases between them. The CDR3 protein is CASSGGSDTQYF. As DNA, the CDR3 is TGTGCCAGCAGCGGAGGCTCAGATACGCAGTATTTT.

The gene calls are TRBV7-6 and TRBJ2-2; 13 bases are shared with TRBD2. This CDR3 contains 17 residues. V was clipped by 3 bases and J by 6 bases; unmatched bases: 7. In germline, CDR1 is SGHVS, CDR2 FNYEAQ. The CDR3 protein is CASSFTSGRAIPGELFF. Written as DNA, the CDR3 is TGTGCCAGCAGCTTCACTAGCGGGAGGGCCATTCCCGGGGAGCTGTTTTTT.

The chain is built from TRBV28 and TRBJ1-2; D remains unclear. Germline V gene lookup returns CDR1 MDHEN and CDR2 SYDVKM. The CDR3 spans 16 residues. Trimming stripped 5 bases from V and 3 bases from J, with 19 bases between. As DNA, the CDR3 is TGTGCCAGCAGTCCCGGGCCGCACTCCTTCTACTATGGCTACACCTTC. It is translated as CASSPGPHSFYYGYTF.

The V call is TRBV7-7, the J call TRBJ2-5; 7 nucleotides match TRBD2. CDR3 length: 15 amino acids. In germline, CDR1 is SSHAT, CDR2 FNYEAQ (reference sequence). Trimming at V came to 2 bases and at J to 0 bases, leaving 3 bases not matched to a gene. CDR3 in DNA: TGTGCCAGCAGCTTAAGCCTAGCGGACCAAGAGACCCAGTACTTC. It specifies CASSLSLADQETQYF.

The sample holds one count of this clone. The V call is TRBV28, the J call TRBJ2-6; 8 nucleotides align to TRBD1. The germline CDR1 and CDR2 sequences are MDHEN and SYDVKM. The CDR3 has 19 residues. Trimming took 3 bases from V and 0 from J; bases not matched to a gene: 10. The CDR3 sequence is CASSFDRGASISGANVLTF. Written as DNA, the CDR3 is TGTGCCAGCAGTTTCGACAGGGGTGCCTCTATCTCTGGGGCCAACGTCCTGACTTTC.

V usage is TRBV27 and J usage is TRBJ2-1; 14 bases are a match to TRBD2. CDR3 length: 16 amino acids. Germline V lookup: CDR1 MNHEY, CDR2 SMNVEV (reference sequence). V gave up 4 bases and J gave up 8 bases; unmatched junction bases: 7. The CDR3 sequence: CASSSGTSGSGDEQFF. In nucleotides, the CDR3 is TGTGCCAGCAGTTCGGGGACTAGCGGGAGTGGGGATGAGCAGTTCTTC.

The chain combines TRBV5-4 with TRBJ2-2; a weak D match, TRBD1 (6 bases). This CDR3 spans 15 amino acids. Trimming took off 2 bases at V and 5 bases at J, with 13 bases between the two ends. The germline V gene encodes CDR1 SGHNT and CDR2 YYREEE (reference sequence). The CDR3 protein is CASSLKSQGTGELFF. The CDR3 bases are TGTGCCAGCAGCTTAAAAAGCCAGGGGACCGGGGAGCTGTTTTTT.

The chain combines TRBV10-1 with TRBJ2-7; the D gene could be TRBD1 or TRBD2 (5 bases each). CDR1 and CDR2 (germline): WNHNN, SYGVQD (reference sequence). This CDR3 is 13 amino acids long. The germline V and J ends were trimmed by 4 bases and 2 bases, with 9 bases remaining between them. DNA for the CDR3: TGCGCCAGCAGTGGGGGACCCACCTACGAGCAGTACTTC. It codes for CASSGGPTYEQYF.

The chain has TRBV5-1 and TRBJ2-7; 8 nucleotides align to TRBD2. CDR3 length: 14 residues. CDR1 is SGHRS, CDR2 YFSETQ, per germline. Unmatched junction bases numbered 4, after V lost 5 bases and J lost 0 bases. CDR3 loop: CASSEAGVSYEQYF. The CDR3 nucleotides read TGCGCCAGCAGTGAAGCGGGGGTCTCCTACGAGCAGTACTTC.

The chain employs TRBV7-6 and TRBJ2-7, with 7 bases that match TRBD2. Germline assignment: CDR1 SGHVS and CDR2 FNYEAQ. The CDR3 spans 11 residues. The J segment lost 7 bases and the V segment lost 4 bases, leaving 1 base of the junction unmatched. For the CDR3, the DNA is TGTGCCAGCAGCTCCGGGGGGGAGCAGTACTTC. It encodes CASSSGGEQYF.

DNA of the CDR3: TGTGCCAGCAGCTTAGTAACCGAGATGTATGGCTACACCTTC. Protein sequence: CASSLVTEMYGYTF. The chain has TRBV7-9 and TRBJ1-2; D is unclear. CDR1 and CDR2 (germline): SEHNR, FQNEAQ (reference sequence). The CDR3 loop spans 14 amino acids. V dropped 1 base and J dropped 5 bases, with 11 bases sitting between them.

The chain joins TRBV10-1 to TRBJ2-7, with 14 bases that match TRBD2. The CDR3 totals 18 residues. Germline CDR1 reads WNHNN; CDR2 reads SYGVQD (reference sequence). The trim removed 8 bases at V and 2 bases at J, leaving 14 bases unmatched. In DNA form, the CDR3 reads TGCGCCAGCTTACTTGAGGGACTAGCGGGAGTCCACCCCTACGAGCAGTACTTC. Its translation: CASLLEGLAGVHPYEQYF.

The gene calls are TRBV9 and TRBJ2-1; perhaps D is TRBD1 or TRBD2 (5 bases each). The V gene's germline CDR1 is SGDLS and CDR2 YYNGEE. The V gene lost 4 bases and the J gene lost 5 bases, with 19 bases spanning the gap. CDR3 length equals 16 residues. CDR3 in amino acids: CASSKTGTAVNNEQFF. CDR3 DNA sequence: TGTGCCAGCAGCAAAACCGGGACGGCCGTTAACAATGAGCAGTTCTTC.

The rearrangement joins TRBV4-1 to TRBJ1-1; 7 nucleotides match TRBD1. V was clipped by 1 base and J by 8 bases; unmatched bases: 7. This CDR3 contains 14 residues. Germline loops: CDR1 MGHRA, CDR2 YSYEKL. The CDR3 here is CASSQGQGVAEAFF. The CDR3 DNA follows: TGCGCCAGCAGCCAAGGACAGGGAGTAGCCGAAGCTTTCTTT.

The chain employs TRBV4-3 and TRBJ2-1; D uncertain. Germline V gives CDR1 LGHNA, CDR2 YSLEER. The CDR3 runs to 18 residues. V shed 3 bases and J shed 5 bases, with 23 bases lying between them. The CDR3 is CASSQTRAATKINNEQFF. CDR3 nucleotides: TGCGCCAGCAGCCAGACACGCGCTGCGACCAAAATCAACAATGAGCAGTTCTTC.

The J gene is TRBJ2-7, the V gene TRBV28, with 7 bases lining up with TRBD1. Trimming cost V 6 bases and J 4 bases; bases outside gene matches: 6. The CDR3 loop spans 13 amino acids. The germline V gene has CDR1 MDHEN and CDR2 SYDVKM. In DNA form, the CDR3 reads TGTGCCAGCAGACCATCGGACAGGTACGAGCAGTACTTC. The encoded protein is CASRPSDRYEQYF.

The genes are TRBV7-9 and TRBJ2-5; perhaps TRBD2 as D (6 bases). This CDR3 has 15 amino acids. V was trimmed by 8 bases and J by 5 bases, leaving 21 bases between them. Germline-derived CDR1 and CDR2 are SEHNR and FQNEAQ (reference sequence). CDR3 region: CASSNRRAGNETQYF. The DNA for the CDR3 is TGTGCCAGCTCCAATAGGAGGGCAGGGAACGAGACCCAGTACTTC.

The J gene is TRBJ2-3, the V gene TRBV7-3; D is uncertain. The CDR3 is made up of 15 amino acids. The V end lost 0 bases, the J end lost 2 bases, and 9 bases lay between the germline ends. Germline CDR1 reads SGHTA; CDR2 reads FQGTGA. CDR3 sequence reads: CASSLTSAVTDTQYF. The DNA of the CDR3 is TGTGCCAGCAGCTTAACGTCAGCAGTCACAGATACGCAGTATTTT.

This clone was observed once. The CDR3 bases are TGCAGCGCGACGACTAGCGGGAGGGCGAGTGAGCAGTTCTTC. Protein: CSATTSGRASEQFF. V and J are TRBV29-1 and TRBJ2-1; 14 bases agree with TRBD2. Germline V gene lookup returns CDR1 SQVTM and CDR2 ANQGSEA. CDR3 length: 14 residues. With 7 bases clipped from V and 9 bases from J, the junction kept 8 bases outside the gene matches.

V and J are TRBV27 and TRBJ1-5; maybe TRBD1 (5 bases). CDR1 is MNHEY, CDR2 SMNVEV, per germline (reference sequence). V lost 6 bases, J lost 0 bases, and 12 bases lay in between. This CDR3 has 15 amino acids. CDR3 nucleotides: TGTGCCAGCAGGGAGGACAACTATAGCAATCAGCCCCAGCATTTT. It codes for CASREDNYSNQPQHF.

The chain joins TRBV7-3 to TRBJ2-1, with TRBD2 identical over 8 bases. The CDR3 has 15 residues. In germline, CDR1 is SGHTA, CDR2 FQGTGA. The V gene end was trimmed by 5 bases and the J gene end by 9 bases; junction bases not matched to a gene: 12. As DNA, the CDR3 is TGTGCCAGCAGCCCCGTGGGGAGCGGGAGAGGTGAGCAGTTCTTC. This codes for CASSPVGSGRGEQFF. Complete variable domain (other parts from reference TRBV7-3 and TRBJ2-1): GAGVSQTPSNKVTEKGKYVELRCDPISGHTALYWYRQSLGQGPEFLIYFQGTGAADDSGLPNDRFFAVRPEGSVSTLKIQRTERGDSAVYLCASSPVGSGRGEQFFGPGTRLTVL.

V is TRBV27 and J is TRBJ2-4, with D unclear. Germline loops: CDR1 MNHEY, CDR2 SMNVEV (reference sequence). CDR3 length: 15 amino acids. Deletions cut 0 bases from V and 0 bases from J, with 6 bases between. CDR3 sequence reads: CASSLSVLAKNIQYF. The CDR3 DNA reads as TGTGCCAGCAGTTTATCAGTTCTAGCCAAAAACATTCAGTACTTC.